The 7 T cell receptor beta chains below were found in one sample sequenced in a study of cytomegalovirus exposure and HLA in healthy donors. PCR was performed using 60 Vbeta and 13 Jbeta primers. Sequenced by immunoSEQ multiplex PCR; TCRdb stores in-frame clones only, minus some. The top ten clones hold roughly 4.5% of a sample with around 140,000 clones, 80% of them seen once. The specimen sequenced was PBMCs. The receptors shown here come from a man between 40 and 49 years old in good health and CMV-seronegative.

This chain uses TRBV7-2 with TRBJ1-2; TRBD1 aligns across 8 bases. The trim removed 1 base at V and 2 bases at J, leaving 6 bases unmatched. The CDR3 sequence is 16 residues long. CDR1 and CDR2 (germline): SGHTA, FQGNSA. Written as DNA, the CDR3 is TGTGCCAGCAGCTTAGGGCCCCCAGGGGGCAACTATGGCTACACCTTC. It encodes CASSLGPPGGNYGYTF. The full variable domain, with the rest looked up from reference TRBV7-2 and TRBJ1-2, is GAGVSQSPSNKVTEKGKDVELRCDPISGHTALYWYRQSLGQGLEFLIYFQGNSAPDKSGLPSDRFSAERTGGSVSTLTIQRTQQEDSAVYLCASSLGPPGGNYGYTFGSGTRLTVV.

The CDR3 region is CASSEGGENLEAFF. CDR3 bases: TGCGCCAGCAGTGAGGGTGGGGAGAACCTTGAAGCTTTCTTT. The chain is built from TRBV10-1 and TRBJ1-1; D unresolved. The germline V gene has CDR1 WNHNN and CDR2 SYGVQD (reference sequence). This CDR3 is 14 amino acids long. Trimming shortened V by 2 bases and J by 7 bases, and 14 bases separated the two germline ends.

The chain combines TRBV7-6 with TRBJ1-1; 7 positions agree with TRBD1. Trimming took 4 bases from V and 4 from J; bases not matched to a gene: 6. Germline CDR1 reads SGHVS; CDR2 reads FNYEAQ. CDR3 length: 14 amino acids. The CDR3 nucleotides are TGTGCCAGCAGCTCGACAGGGTCGGGCACTGAAGCTTTCTTT. This translates into CASSSTGSGTEAFF.

This chain uses TRBV7-9 with TRBJ1-2, with D unresolved. The length of the CDR3 is 12 residues. Germline V gene sequence: CDR1 SEHNR, CDR2 FQNEAQ (reference sequence). V lost 1 base, J lost 6 bases, and 6 bases lay in between. DNA for the CDR3: TGTGCCAGCAGCTTAGTCGGGGATGGCTACACCTTC. This translates into CASSLVGDGYTF. Looking up the rest from reference TRBV7-9 and TRBJ1-2 gives the full variable domain: DTGVSQNPRHKITKRGQNVTFRCDPISEHNRLYWYRQTLGQGPEFLTYFQNEAQLEKSRLLSDRFSAERPKGSFSTLEIQRTEQGDSAMYLCASSLVGDGYTFGSGTRLTVV.

This rearrangement joins TRBV18 to TRBJ1-4, with D possibly matching TRBD1 (6 bases). V was shortened by 8 bases and J by 8 bases, with 24 bases between the two germline ends. This CDR3 is built from 16 residues. In germline, CDR1 is KGHSH, CDR2 LQKENI. In DNA, the CDR3 is TGTGCCAGCCCTGCAGATTCAACAGGGAGAGTCGAAAAACTGTTTTTT. It is translated as CASPADSTGRVEKLFF.

This clone was seen a handful of times. One junction end does not reproduce the germline sequence, and a read error may be involved. Other nucleotide sequences from this sample produce the same CDR3. The gene calls are TRBV6-5 and TRBJ1-6; tentative D call: TRBD1 (6 bases). The CDR3 loop spans 15 amino acids. Germline-derived CDR1 and CDR2 are MNHEY and SVGAGI. The CDR3 loop reads CASTKAGAYNSPLHF. The CDR3 coding sequence is TGTGCCAGCACTAAAGCGGGGGCCTATAATTCCCCCCTCCACTTT.

This rearrangement joins TRBV7-2 to TRBJ2-1; TRBD2 matches 9 bases. Germline CDR1 SGHTA, CDR2 FQGNSA. Losses at the gene ends were 5 bases for V and 4 bases for J; bases not matched to a gene: 12. The length of the CDR3 is 17 residues. The CDR3 protein is CASSQGSTSGLYNEQFF. In DNA, the CDR3 is TGTGCCAGCAGCCAAGGGTCGACTAGCGGATTATACAATGAGCAGTTCTTC.